The 28 T cell receptor beta chains below come from one sample, sequenced in a study of technical replicates of blood from a few donors. Produced via immunoSEQ multiplex PCR; TCRdb's table is partial and in-frame only. The data contain more than 75,000 clones, around 96% of them seen just once; the ten biggest clones take up 0.2% to 0.25%. The sequencing sample was made of T cells isolated from PBMCs. Receptors were obtained from a human donor in good health.

The chain joins TRBV5-6 to TRBJ1-5; D is undetermined. CDR3 length: 14 amino acids. Germline CDR1 and CDR2: SGHDT and YYEEEE. V was trimmed by 0 bases and J by 2 bases, leaving 6 bases between them. The CDR3: CASSLDGGNQPQHF. In nucleotides, the CDR3 is TGTGCCAGCAGCTTGGACGGGGGCAATCAGCCCCAGCATTTT. Based on the CDR3 plus reference TRBV5-6 and TRBJ1-5, the full variable domain is DAGVTQSPTHLIKTRGQQVTLRCSPKSGHDTVSWYQQALGQGPQFIFQYYEEEERQRGNFPDRFSGHQFPNYSSELNVNALLLGDSALYLCASSLDGGNQPQHFGDGTRLSIL.

CDR3 amino acids: CASSSGQSSYNEQFF. CDR3 bases: TGCGCCAGCAGCTCGGGACAGAGCTCCTACAATGAGCAGTTCTTC. V usage is TRBV5-1 and J usage is TRBJ2-1, with TRBD1 matching over 7 bases. This CDR3 is 15 amino acids long. V shed 3 bases and J 0 bases; nucleotides not matched to a gene: 3. Germline V lookup: CDR1 SGHRS, CDR2 YFSETQ.

This clone was seen just once. This chain links TRBV4-1 with TRBJ1-5; 7 positions agree with TRBD1. Germline trimming cut 2 bases from V and 3 bases from J; bases unmatched to any gene: 7. The germline gives CDR1 MGHRA, CDR2 YSYEKL. The CDR3 is 16 amino acids. CDR3 amino acids: CASSQLVGQLNQPQHF. The CDR3 DNA reads TGCGCCAGCAGCCAACTTGTGGGACAGCTCAATCAGCCCCAGCATTTT.

The count of this clone is one. The chain combines TRBV19 with TRBJ2-3; tentatively, D is TRBD1 (6 bases). There are 15 residues in the CDR3. Germline V CDR1 and CDR2: LNHDA, SQIVND (reference sequence). V lost 8 bases to trimming and J lost 4 bases, with 19 bases between them. The CDR3 sequence: CASAKHQGQADTQYF. CDR3 in DNA: TGTGCCAGTGCCAAACACCAGGGGCAGGCAGATACGCAGTATTTT.

This chain connects TRBV5-1 to TRBJ1-4, with a weak D call TRBD1 (5 bases). V was shortened by 0 bases and J by 4 bases, with 7 bases between the two germline ends. This CDR3 contains 14 residues. Looked up from germline, CDR1 is SGHRS and CDR2 is YFSETQ. CDR3 sequence (DNA): TGCGCCAGCAGCTTGGACAGGTATAATGAAAAACTGTTTTTT. It encodes CASSLDRYNEKLFF.

The DNA of the CDR3 is TGCGCCAGCAGCTTTAGCGGGGGAGCGAACACCGGGGAGCTGTTTTTT. It codes for CASSFSGGANTGELFF. The rearrangement links TRBV5-1 to TRBJ2-2; 9 bases match TRBD2. V lost 2 bases and J lost 0; bases outside the gene matches: 2. Germline V lookup: CDR1 SGHRS, CDR2 YFSETQ. CDR3 length: 16 residues.

The chain employs TRBV30 and TRBJ1-5; D remains ambiguous. V lost 1 base, J lost 7 bases, and 11 bases lay in between. Germline V lookup: CDR1 GTSNPN, CDR2 SVGIG (reference sequence). This CDR3 is built from 13 residues. The CDR3 coding sequence is TGTGCCTGGAGTGAAGGACTGCAGCAGCCCCAGCATTTT. Amino acids: CAWSEGLQQPQHF.

CDR3 sequence (DNA): TGTGCCAGCAGCCCTGCCCGGGGGGCTAATGAAAAACTGTTTTTT. It yields the protein CASSPARGANEKLFF. The V call is TRBV9, the J call TRBJ1-4, with TRBD1 as a possible D gene (5 bases). V was pared by 4 bases and J by 3 bases, with 13 bases between. The CDR3 has 15 amino acids. The V gene's germline CDR1 is SGDLS and CDR2 YYNGEE.

The genes are TRBV9 and TRBJ2-3; no clear D gene. The V gene's germline CDR1 is SGDLS and CDR2 YYNGEE. This CDR3 has 13 amino acids. V was pared by 5 bases and J by 6 bases, with 13 bases between. The CDR3 DNA is TGTGCCAGCAGTCTAAGAAATTCCGATACGCAGTATTTT. Protein product: CASSLRNSDTQYF. Full variable domain (remainder filled in from reference TRBV9 and TRBJ2-3): DSGVTQTPKHLITATGQRVTLRCSPRSGDLSVYWYQQSLDQGLQFLIQYYNGEERAKGNILERFSAQQFPDLHSELNLSSLELGDSALYFCASSLRNSDTQYFGPGTRLTVL.

This clone was recorded only once. The chain employs TRBV28 and TRBJ2-7; a possible D gene is TRBD1 (6 bases). V lost 6 bases, J lost 0 bases, and 9 bases lay in between. The CDR3 loop spans 13 amino acids. Germline loops: CDR1 MDHEN, CDR2 SYDVKM. The CDR3 protein is CASRTGFSYEQYF. CDR3 nucleotides: TGTGCCAGCAGGACAGGCTTCTCCTACGAGCAGTACTTC.

The V call is TRBV7-8, the J call TRBJ2-7; TRBD2 aligns across 8 bases. Germline V gene sequence: CDR1 SGHVS, CDR2 FQNEAQ. The CDR3 sequence is 15 residues long. V trimming: 5 bases; J trimming: 4 bases; junction bases outside the gene matches: 10. The CDR3 is CASSSRLARLYEQYF. In DNA, the CDR3 is TGTGCCAGCAGCAGCAGACTAGCGAGGCTATACGAGCAGTACTTC.

The chain links TRBV14 to TRBJ2-7, with 11 bases lining up with TRBD2. The ends lost 8 bases at V and 6 bases at J; junction bases unmatched: 6. Per the germline V gene, CDR1 is SGHDN and CDR2 is FVKESK. This CDR3 is 13 amino acids long. For the CDR3, the DNA is TGTGCCAGCGCACTAGCGGGAGTTCCCGAGCAGTACTTC. Its protein product is CASALAGVPEQYF. Complete variable domain (other parts from reference TRBV14 and TRBJ2-7): EAGVTQFPSHSVIEKGQTVTLRCDPISGHDNLYWYRRVMGKEIKFLLHFVKESKQDESGMPNNRFLAERTGGTYSTLKVQPAELEDSGVYFCASALAGVPEQYFGPGTRLTVT.

The genes are TRBV20-1 and TRBJ1-1; D is unresolved. The ends were cut back, 4 bases at V and 8 bases at J, with 8 bases in the middle. The CDR3 loop spans 10 amino acids. The V gene's germline CDR1 is DFQATT and CDR2 SNEGSKA (reference sequence). DNA of the CDR3: TGCAGTGCTATAAAGAGGGAAGCTTTCTTT. Its translation is CSAIKREAFF.

The V and J genes are TRBV18 and TRBJ2-5; D possibly corresponds to TRBD1 (5 bases). CDR3 size: 12 residues. The V gene's germline CDR1 is KGHSH and CDR2 LQKENI. V was trimmed by 2 bases and J by 4 bases, leaving 5 bases between them. The CDR3 loop is CASSPTGETQYF. CDR3 bases: TGTGCCAGCTCACCAACAGGAGAGACCCAGTACTTC.

V is TRBV4-2 and J is TRBJ2-4; no firm D call. CDR3 length equals 12 residues. CDR1 and CDR2 (germline): LGHNA, YNFKEQ. Trimming stripped 2 bases from V and 8 bases from J, with 7 bases between. The CDR3 DNA follows: TGTGCCAGCAGCCAAACGGTCGACATTCAGTACTTC. Residues: CASSQTVDIQYF.

CDR3 nucleotide sequence: TGTGCCAGCAGGCAGGGTTATATGAACACTGAAGCTTTCTTT. Encoded protein: CASRQGYMNTEAFF. The chain carries TRBV6-5 and TRBJ1-1; TRBD1 might be the D (5 bases). CDR3 size: 14 residues. Trimming stripped 6 bases from V and 0 bases from J, with 11 bases between. Germline values: CDR1 MNHEY, CDR2 SVGAGI.

V is TRBV7-9 and J is TRBJ2-1; 10 nucleotides line up with TRBD1. The CDR3 has 18 residues. Germline CDR1 SEHNR, CDR2 FQNEAQ (reference sequence). The trim removed 2 bases at V and 4 bases at J, leaving 11 bases unmatched. CDR3 in amino acids: CASSLSPGGQGIYNEQFF. As DNA, the CDR3 is TGTGCCAGCAGCTTATCACCGGGGGGACAGGGGATTTACAATGAGCAGTTCTTC.

In DNA, the CDR3 is TGTGCCAGCAGCGTAGCTAGCGGGACCTACAATGAGCAGTTCTTC. Amino acids: CASSVASGTYNEQFF. The rearrangement joins TRBV9 to TRBJ2-1, with TRBD2 matching 9 bases. The ends lost 0 bases at V and 2 bases at J; junction bases unmatched: 0. The CDR3 sequence is 15 residues long. Germline CDR1 and CDR2: SGDLS and YYNGEE. Full variable domain (rest looked up from reference TRBV9 and TRBJ2-1): DSGVTQTPKHLITATGQRVTLRCSPRSGDLSVYWYQQSLDQGLQFLIQYYNGEERAKGNILERFSAQQFPDLHSELNLSSLELGDSALYFCASSVASGTYNEQFFGPGTRLTVL.

The chain employs TRBV19 and TRBJ2-7; TRBD1 might be the D (5 bases). From germline, CDR1 is LNHDA and CDR2 SQIVND (reference sequence). V gave up 5 bases and J gave up 0 bases, with 14 bases separating them. The CDR3 is 15 amino acids. The DNA for the CDR3 is TGTGCCAGTAGTCCTGCCGTGACAGCCTCCTACGAGCAGTACTTC. This codes for CASSPAVTASYEQYF.

The rearrangement uses TRBV27 and TRBJ1-1, with 8 bases that match TRBD1. V was pared by 2 bases and J by 5 bases, with 4 bases of the junction left unmatched. Germline V lookup: CDR1 MNHEY, CDR2 SMNVEV (reference sequence). The CDR3 is 14 residues long. As DNA, the CDR3 is TGTGCCAGCAGTTTAAGACAGGGGTGGACTGAAGCTTTCTTT. Amino acids: CASSLRQGWTEAFF.

The chain is built from TRBV9 and TRBJ2-5; the match to TRBD2 covers 9 bases. Looked up from germline, CDR1 is SGDLS and CDR2 is YYNGEE. This CDR3 is 15 amino acids long. V dropped 0 bases and J dropped 3; count of bases not matched to a gene: 3. DNA of the CDR3: TGTGCCAGCAGCGTAGGGCAGCGGGAGGAAGAGACCCAGTACTTC. Residues: CASSVGQREEETQYF. Combining the CDR3 with reference TRBV9 and TRBJ2-5 gives the whole variable domain DSGVTQTPKHLITATGQRVTLRCSPRSGDLSVYWYQQSLDQGLQFLIQYYNGEERAKGNILERFSAQQFPDLHSELNLSSLELGDSALYFCASSVGQREEETQYFGPGTRLLVL.

The gene calls are TRBV4-2 and TRBJ2-2; a possible D gene is TRBD2 (5 bases). CDR1 is LGHNA and CDR2 is YNFKEQ in the germline V gene. The V gene lost 4 bases and the J gene lost 0 bases, with 6 bases spanning the gap. The CDR3 has 14 amino acids. The CDR3, as DNA: TGTGCCAGCAGCCCGACTACGAACACCGGGGAGCTGTTTTTT. This codes for CASSPTTNTGELFF.

V is TRBV6-1 and J is TRBJ1-3; D gene ambiguous. CDR1 is MNHNS, CDR2 SASEGT, per germline. This CDR3 has 15 amino acids. Between the trimmed V and J ends, which lost 2 bases and 0 bases, there was a span of 8 bases. This CDR3 is CASSELAGSGNTIYF. The CDR3 DNA sequence: TGTGCCAGCAGTGAACTTGCAGGCTCTGGAAACACCATATATTTT.

The chain links TRBV28 to TRBJ1-2; D remains ambiguous. The CDR3 runs to 14 residues. Trimming cost V 5 bases and J 4 bases, with 14 bases left between them. Germline CDR1 MDHEN, CDR2 SYDVKM. The CDR3 coding sequence is TGTGCCAGCAGTCCGACCTTAGGGAGCTATGGCTACACCTTC. This sequence encodes CASSPTLGSYGYTF.

This rearrangement joins TRBV12-5 to TRBJ2-5, with a possible D match to TRBD2 (6 bases). Germline assignment: CDR1 LGHNT and CDR2 FRNRAP. The CDR3 has 16 amino acids. V dropped 4 bases and J dropped 9 bases, with 24 bases sitting between them. The CDR3 here is CASGSGAGGRLVPQYF. The CDR3 coding sequence is TGTGCTAGTGGTTCGGGCGCTGGAGGGAGGTTAGTGCCCCAGTACTTC.

This clone appeared a single time. This chain connects TRBV4-1 to TRBJ2-7; weak D call: TRBD1 (5 bases). This CDR3 is built from 16 residues. V lost 1 base, J lost 1 base, and 14 bases lay in between. Germline V gene sequence: CDR1 MGHRA, CDR2 YSYEKL. Here the CDR3 reads CASSQAFPGPSYEQYF. The DNA of the CDR3 is TGCGCCAGCAGCCAAGCCTTTCCAGGGCCATCCTACGAGCAGTACTTC.

V is TRBV28 and J is TRBJ1-2, with D possibly matching TRBD1 (6 bases). The CDR3 is 15 amino acids. Looked up from germline, CDR1 is MDHEN and CDR2 is SYDVKM. Trimming removed 8 bases from V and 4 bases from J, with 20 bases in between. Here the CDR3 reads CASLIVRDRPYGYTF. The CDR3 bases are TGTGCCAGCCTGATCGTACGAGACAGGCCCTATGGCTACACCTTC.

J is TRBJ1-1 and V is TRBV5-1, with 8 bases aligning to TRBD1. With 8 bases clipped from V and 1 base from J, the junction kept 4 bases outside the gene matches. The CDR3 is 13 residues long. CDR1 SGHRS and CDR2 YFSETQ come from the germline V gene. DNA for the CDR3: TGCGCCAGTAGACAGGGGACGAACACTGAAGCTTTCTTT. Residues: CASRQGTNTEAFF.